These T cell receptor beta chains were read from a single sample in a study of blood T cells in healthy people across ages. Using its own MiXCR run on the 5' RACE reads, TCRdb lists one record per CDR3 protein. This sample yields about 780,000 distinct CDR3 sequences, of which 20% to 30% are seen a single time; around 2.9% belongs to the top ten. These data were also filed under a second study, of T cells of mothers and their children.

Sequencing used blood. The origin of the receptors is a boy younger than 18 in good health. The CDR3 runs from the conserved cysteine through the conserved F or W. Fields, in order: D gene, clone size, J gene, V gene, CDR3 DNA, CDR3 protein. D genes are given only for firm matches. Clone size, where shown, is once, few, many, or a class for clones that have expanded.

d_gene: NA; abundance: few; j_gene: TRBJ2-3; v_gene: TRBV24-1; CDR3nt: TGTGCCACCAGTGACACCAGGACATCAGATACGCAGTATTTT; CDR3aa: CATSDTRTSDTQYF
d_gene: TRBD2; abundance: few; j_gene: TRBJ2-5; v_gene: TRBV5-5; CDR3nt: TGTGCCAGCAGCTTGGCGGCTAGCGGGGGGGCCATGGAGACCCAGTACTTC; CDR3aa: CASSLAASGGAMETQYF
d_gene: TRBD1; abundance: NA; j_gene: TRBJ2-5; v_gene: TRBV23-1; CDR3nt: TGCGCCAGCAGTCCAAAACAGGGGTTGGATGAGACCCAGTACTTC; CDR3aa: CASSPKQGLDETQYF
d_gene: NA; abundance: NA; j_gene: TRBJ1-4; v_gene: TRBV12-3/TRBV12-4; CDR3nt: TGTGCCAGTGGCCGGACACTAACTAATGAAAAACTGTTTTTT; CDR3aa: CASGRTLTNEKLFF
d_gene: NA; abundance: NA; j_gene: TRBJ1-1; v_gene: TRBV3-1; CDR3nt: TGTGCCAGCAGCCAAGCGGGAGGGGTCACTGAAGCTTTCTTT; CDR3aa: CASSQAGGVTEAFF
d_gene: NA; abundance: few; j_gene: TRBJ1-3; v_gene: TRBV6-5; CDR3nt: TGTGCCAGCAGTTACTCCGCTGGGACTGGAAACACCATATATTTT; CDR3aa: CASSYSAGTGNTIYF
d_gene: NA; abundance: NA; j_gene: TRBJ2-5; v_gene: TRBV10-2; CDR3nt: TGCGCCAGCAGGATCCGTTTACGAGAGACCCAGTACTTC; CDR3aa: CASRIRLRETQYF
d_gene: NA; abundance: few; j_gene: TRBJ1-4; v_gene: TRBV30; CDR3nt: TGTGCCTGGAGGCAAAGCGGGTTGGCTAATGAAAAACTGTTTTTT; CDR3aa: CAWRQSGLANEKLFF
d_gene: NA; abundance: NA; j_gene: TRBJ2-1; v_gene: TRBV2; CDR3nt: TGTGCCAGCAGTCAACCCGACCGCGTGTATGAGCAGTTCTTC; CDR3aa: CASSQPDRVYEQFF
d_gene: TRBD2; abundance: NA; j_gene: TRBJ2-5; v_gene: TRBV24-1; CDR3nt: TGTGCCACCAGTGATCGGACTAGTTCTTCAGAGACCCAGTACTTC; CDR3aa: CATSDRTSSSETQYF
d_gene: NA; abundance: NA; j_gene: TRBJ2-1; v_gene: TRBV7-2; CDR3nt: TGTGCCAGCAGCTTCCAACGGGGGAACTACAATGAGCAGTTCTTC; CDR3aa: CASSFQRGNYNEQFF
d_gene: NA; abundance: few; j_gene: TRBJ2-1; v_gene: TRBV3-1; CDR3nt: TGTGCCAGCAGCTTGGGCGGGCCCCCGCAGTTCTTC; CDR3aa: CASSLGGPPQFF
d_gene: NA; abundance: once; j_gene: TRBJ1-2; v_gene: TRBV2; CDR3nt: TGTGCCAGCAAGGGGGGCGTTAACTATGGCTACACCTTC; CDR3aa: CASKGGVNYGYTF
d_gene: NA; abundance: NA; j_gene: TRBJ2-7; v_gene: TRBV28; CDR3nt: TGTGCCAGCAGTACCGTAAGGGACGAGCAGTACTTC; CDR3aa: CASSTVRDEQYF
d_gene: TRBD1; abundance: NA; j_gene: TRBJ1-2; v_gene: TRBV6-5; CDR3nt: TGTGCCAGCAGTTCTACAGGGGCGCGGAATGGCTACACCTTC; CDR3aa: CASSSTGARNGYTF
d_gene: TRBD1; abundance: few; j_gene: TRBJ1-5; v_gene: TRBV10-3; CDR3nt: TGTGCCACCGCTGGGCAGGGGGCAGAAGGGCGTCAGCCCCAGCATTTT; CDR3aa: CATAGQGAEGRQPQHF
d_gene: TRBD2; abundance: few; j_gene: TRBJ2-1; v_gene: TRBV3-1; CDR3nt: TGTGCCAGCAGCCAGGAGCTAGCGGCCAATGAGCAGTTCTTC; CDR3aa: CASSQELAANEQFF
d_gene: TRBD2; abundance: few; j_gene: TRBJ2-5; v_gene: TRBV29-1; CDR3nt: TGCAGCCTCAGACTAGCTGGGCAAGAGACCCAGTACTTC; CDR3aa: CSLRLAGQETQYF
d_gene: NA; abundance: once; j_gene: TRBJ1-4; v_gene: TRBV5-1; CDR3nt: TGCGCCACCAGCCCCGGGACACCAACTAATGAAAAACTGTTTTTT; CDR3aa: CATSPGTPTNEKLFF
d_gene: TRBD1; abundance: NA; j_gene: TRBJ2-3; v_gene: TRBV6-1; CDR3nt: TGTGCCAGCACCGAGGTAGGGGGCGGTACGCAGTATTTT; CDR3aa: CASTEVGGGTQYF
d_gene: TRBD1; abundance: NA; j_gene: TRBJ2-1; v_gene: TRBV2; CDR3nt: TGTGCCAGCAGGGACAGGGGCGCGAACAATGAGCAGTTCTTC; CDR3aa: CASRDRGANNEQFF
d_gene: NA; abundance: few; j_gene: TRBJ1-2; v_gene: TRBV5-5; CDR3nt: TGTGCCAGCAGCCCGACCGGGACAAGCTCCTATGGCTACACCTTC; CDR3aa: CASSPTGTSSYGYTF
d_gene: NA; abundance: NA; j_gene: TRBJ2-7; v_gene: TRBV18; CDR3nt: TGTGCCAGCTCACCATCGACTCCAAGCTCCTACGAGCAGTACTTC; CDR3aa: CASSPSTPSSYEQYF
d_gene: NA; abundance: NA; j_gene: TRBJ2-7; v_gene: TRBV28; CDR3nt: TGTGCCAGCAGTTTACTCGGACTGCAAAGCTCCTACGAGCAGTACTTC; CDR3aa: CASSLLGLQSSYEQYF
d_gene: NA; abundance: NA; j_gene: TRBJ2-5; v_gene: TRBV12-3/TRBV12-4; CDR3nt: TGTGCCAGCAGTTGGTTGAGGGAGCAGTACTTC; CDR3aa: CASSWLREQYF
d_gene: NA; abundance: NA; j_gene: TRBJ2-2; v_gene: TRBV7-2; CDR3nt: TGTGCCAGCAGCTTAGCCACAGGGAGCGGGGAGCTGTTTTTT; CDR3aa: CASSLATGSGELFF
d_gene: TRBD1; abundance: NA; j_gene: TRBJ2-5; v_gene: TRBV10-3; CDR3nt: TGTGCCATCAGTGGATCTCGGGACAGTTCCTCTTCGTACTTC; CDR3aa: CAISGSRDSSSSYF